This entry lists 9 T cell receptor beta chains sequenced from one sample in a study of blood T cell repertoires in COVID-19. Assay used: immunoSEQ multiplex PCR; TCRdb lists only in-frame clones, some missing. The sample has over 10,000 clones; approximately 80% are singletons. The sequenced sample was peripheral blood. These receptors came from a man older than 75 with acute or convalescent COVID-19.

The rearrangement uses TRBV5-4 and TRBJ1-6, with 7 bases identical to TRBD1. This CDR3 region has 13 residues. CDR1 and CDR2 from the germline V gene are SGHNT and YYREEE (reference sequence). Unmatched junction bases numbered 2, after V lost 4 bases and J lost 7 bases. CDR3 protein: CASSQDRNSPLHF. CDR3 bases: TGTGCCAGCAGCCAGGACAGGAATTCACCCCTCCACTTT.

This CDR3 is CASSTGQTTYEQYF. CDR3 nucleotide sequence: TGTGCCAGCAGCACGGGACAGACCACCTACGAGCAGTACTTC. V is TRBV3-1 (or the pseudogene TRBV3-2) and J is TRBJ2-7; TRBD1 agrees at 7 bases. The CDR3 is 14 residues long. Germline assignment: CDR1 LGHDT and CDR2 YNNKEL (reference sequence). V lost 5 bases to trimming and J lost 2 bases; unmatched junction nucleotides: 6.

The V gene is TRBV2, the J gene TRBJ1-5, with D maybe TRBD1 (5 bases). The germline CDR1 and CDR2 sequences are SNHLY and FYNNEI. CDR3 length: 15 residues. Trimming took off 0 bases at V and 6 bases at J, with 12 bases between the two ends. CDR3 nucleotides: TGTGCCAGCAGTGAAGCGCTTCGGGGGGGTCAGCCCCAGCATTTT. Translating it yields CASSEALRGGQPQHF.

The CDR3 DNA is TGTGCCAGCTCCCTGGACAGGGGTAATTCACCCCTCCACTTT. Amino acids: CASSLDRGNSPLHF. The gene calls are TRBV18 and TRBJ1-6; 9 positions match TRBD1. With 6 bases clipped from V and 6 bases from J, the junction kept 3 bases outside the gene matches. CDR3 length: 14 residues. Germline V gene data show CDR1 as KGHSH and CDR2 as LQKENI. Based on the CDR3 plus reference TRBV18 and TRBJ1-6, the full variable domain is NAGVMQNPRHLVRRRGQEARLRCSPMKGHSHVYWYRQLPEEGLKFMVYLQKENIIDESGMPKERFSAEFPKEGPSILRIQQVVRGDSAAYFCASSLDRGNSPLHFGNGTRLTVT.

This chain links TRBV5-6 with TRBJ2-3; D perhaps matches TRBD2 (5 bases). The CDR3 contains 15 residues. The germline V gene has CDR1 SGHDT and CDR2 YYEEEE. The germline V and J ends were trimmed by 7 bases and 0 bases, with 15 bases remaining between them. The CDR3 bases are TGTGCCAGCCTAAGAGCTAGCTGGAGCACAGATACGCAGTATTTT. Translated, it gives CASLRASWSTDTQYF.

The chain has TRBV6-6 and TRBJ2-3; 13 positions agree with TRBD2. The length of the CDR3 is 15 residues. Germline values: CDR1 MNHNY, CDR2 SVGAGI (reference sequence). With 9 bases clipped from V and 4 bases from J, the junction kept 7 bases outside the gene matches. Here the CDR3 reads CASRGLAGAPDTQYF. Written as DNA, the CDR3 is TGTGCCAGTAGAGGACTAGCGGGGGCTCCAGATACGCAGTATTTT.

This chain uses TRBV6-6 with TRBJ2-5; 10 nucleotides agree with TRBD2. The V and J ends lost 7 bases and 2 bases, in that order; junction bases with no gene match: 4. Germline-derived CDR1 and CDR2 are MNHNY and SVGAGI (reference sequence). The CDR3 runs 14 residues. The CDR3 here is CASTIAGGQETQYF. Written as DNA, the CDR3 is TGTGCCAGCACCATAGCGGGGGGACAAGAGACCCAGTACTTC.

As concerns this clone: The junction and the germline gene differ at one end; a read error may be behind it. CDR3: CASSHRSGTGSPSF. CDR3 coding DNA: TGCGCCAGCAGTCATCGCTCTGGGACAGGATCCCCGTCCTTC. The V and J genes are TRBV23-1 and TRBJ2-4, with 8 bases fitting TRBD1. TRBV23-1 is an ORF; its function is uncertain. The CDR3 has 14 residues.

This clone was counted a single time. The chain uses TRBV28 and TRBJ1-1, with D perhaps TRBD1 (6 bases). The CDR3 loop spans 17 amino acids. From germline, CDR1 is MDHEN and CDR2 SYDVKM. Trimming pared 4 bases from V and 0 bases from J, leaving 18 bases between. CDR3 in amino acids: CASSYKWTDRMNTEAFF. DNA for the CDR3: TGTGCCAGCAGTTACAAATGGACAGACCGAATGAACACTGAAGCTTTCTTT.